These 15 T cell receptor beta chains were all obtained from the same sample, sequenced in a study of CD8+ T cells in alopecia areata. Those with alopecia areata gave lesional scalp punch biopsies and peripheral blood. In each case, RNA was isolated and then reverse transcribed into cDNA as the sequencing template. Only in-frame clones appear in the TCRdb table, and some are missing; sequencing was by immunoSEQ multiplex PCR. The table lists over 9,000 clones, 67% of them singletons. The sequencing input was skin. These receptor sequences come from a human donor with alopecia areata.

The gene calls are TRBV11-2 and TRBJ2-3; D gene uncertain. The CDR3 spans 13 residues. Germline V CDR1 and CDR2: SGHAT, FQNNGV. V lost 0 bases, J lost 4 bases, and 5 bases lay in between. The CDR3 bases are TGTGCCAGCAGCTTAGAACCGCCAGATACGCAGTATTTT. Translating it yields CASSLEPPDTQYF.

The chain couples TRBV18 to TRBJ2-7; no firm D call. Between the trimmed V and J ends, which lost 6 bases and 7 bases, there was a span of 19 bases. Germline assignment: CDR1 KGHSH and CDR2 LQKENI. There are 14 residues in the CDR3. The CDR3 is CASSPVMELGEQYF. DNA of the CDR3: TGTGCCAGCTCCCCCGTGATGGAGCTAGGGGAGCAGTACTTC.

V is TRBV7-9 and J is TRBJ2-1; no firm D call. Germline loops: CDR1 SEHNR, CDR2 FQNEAQ (reference sequence). Trimming removed 4 bases at V and 8 bases at J, with 9 bases between. The CDR3 totals 12 residues. In DNA form, the CDR3 reads TGTGCCAGCAGCTCCCCCTTGCATGAGCAGTTCTTC. Protein sequence: CASSSPLHEQFF.

The chain is built from TRBV19 and TRBJ2-7; 9 bases agree with TRBD1. V trimming: 5 bases; J trimming: 4 bases; junction bases outside the gene matches: 6. CDR1 LNHDA and CDR2 SQIVND come from the germline V gene (reference sequence). The CDR3 spans 14 residues. The CDR3 spells CASSPGQGFYEQYF. In DNA form, the CDR3 reads TGTGCCAGTAGTCCCGGACAGGGGTTTTACGAGCAGTACTTC.

A word on this clone: This sequence is one base from a far larger clone and is likely a read error. The chain recombines TRBV18 with TRBJ2-5; D gene ambiguous. Trimming left V 3 bases short and J 4 bases short, with 15 bases between. Germline CDR1 and CDR2: KGHSH and LQKENI. CDR3 length: 15 amino acids. The CDR3 DNA sequence: TGTGCCAGCTCACCGTTAAGCGACGGCCCAGAGACCCAGTACTTC. It encodes CASSPLSDGPETQYF.

The J gene is TRBJ2-3, the V gene TRBV5-1, with 9 bases matching TRBD1. Germline lookup yields CDR1 SGHRS and CDR2 YFSETQ. Trimming at V came to 4 bases and at J to 0 bases, leaving 0 bases not matched to a gene. The length of the CDR3 is 14 residues. DNA of the CDR3: TGCGCCAGCAGCGGACAGGGGAGCACAGATACGCAGTATTTT. Its translation: CASSGQGSTDTQYF.

V usage is TRBV18 and J usage is TRBJ2-7; 7 bases map to TRBD1. From germline, CDR1 is KGHSH and CDR2 LQKENI. The CDR3 extends over 15 amino acids. J lost 7 bases, V lost 2 bases, and 11 bases had no gene match. The CDR3 region has the DNA TGTGCCAGCTCACCAGGACAGGTCTCAATTGGGGAGCAGTACTTC. Its protein product is CASSPGQVSIGEQYF.

In the case of this clone: This CDR3 is also generated by other DNA sequences in the sample. The rearrangement joins TRBV9 to TRBJ2-1; D is unclear. V dropped 7 bases and J dropped 6 bases, with 8 bases sitting between them. Germline V gives CDR1 SGDLS, CDR2 YYNGEE. The length of the CDR3 is 11 residues. The CDR3 loop is CASGRANEQFF. The CDR3 DNA follows: TGTGCCAGCGGCCGGGCCAATGAGCAGTTCTTC.

The genes are TRBV6-6 and TRBJ2-1, with D unclear. The CDR3 runs 15 residues. Germline V gives CDR1 MNHNY, CDR2 SVGAGI (reference sequence). V lost 6 bases to trimming and J lost 1 base, with 13 bases between them. Written as DNA, the CDR3 is TGTGCCAGCAGACCTACACTCAATTCCTACAATGAGCAGTTCTTC. This codes for CASRPTLNSYNEQFF.

This clone has a handful of counts. The chain recombines TRBV7-9 with TRBJ2-2; D ambiguous. Trimming pared 3 bases from V and 7 bases from J, leaving 3 bases between. Germline values: CDR1 SEHNR, CDR2 FQNEAQ (reference sequence). CDR3 length equals 11 residues. The CDR3 protein is CASSFFGELFF. The CDR3 region has the DNA TGTGCCAGCAGCTTTTTCGGGGAGCTGTTTTTT.

The chain recombines TRBV2 with TRBJ2-1, with 10 bases matching TRBD2. Germline lookup yields CDR1 SNHLY and CDR2 FYNNEI. The CDR3 covers 14 residues. V gave up 6 bases and J gave up 3 bases; unmatched junction bases: 2. This chain's CDR3 is CASRGTSDYNEQFF. The CDR3 DNA sequence: TGTGCCAGCAGGGGGACTAGCGACTACAATGAGCAGTTCTTC.

This clone was found a few times. The chain employs TRBV29-1 and TRBJ2-3; TRBD1 aligns across 7 bases. The V gene's germline CDR1 is SQVTM and CDR2 ANQGSEA. The CDR3 is 13 amino acids. With V trimmed by 6 bases and J by 0 bases, 3 bases remained unmatched. The CDR3 coding sequence is TGCAGCGTGGTGACAGGGAGCACAGATACGCAGTATTTT. This encodes CSVVTGSTDTQYF.

This clone was picked up a small number of times. The V call is TRBV6-5, the J call TRBJ1-4, with 7 nucleotides matching TRBD1. V was clipped by 0 bases and J by 8 bases; unmatched bases: 9. CDR1 MNHEY and CDR2 SVGAGI come from the germline V gene. The CDR3 is 16 residues long. The CDR3 bases are TGTGCCAGCAGTTACTCCGCGACAGGGTTTAGGGAAAAACTGTTTTTT. Its translation is CASSYSATGFREKLFF.

Only a few counts were recorded for this clone. V and J are TRBV14 and TRBJ1-1; maybe TRBD1 (5 bases). V lost 3 bases, J lost 5 bases, and 13 bases lay in between. The CDR3 has 14 amino acids. The V gene's germline CDR1 is SGHDN and CDR2 FVKESK. CDR3 in amino acids: CASSQIQGVTEAFF. Written as DNA, the CDR3 is TGTGCCAGCAGCCAGATCCAAGGGGTGACTGAAGCTTTCTTT.

V gene TRBV6-1 combines with J gene TRBJ2-3; D gene ambiguous. Germline V CDR1 and CDR2: MNHNS, SASEGT. This CDR3 comprises 12 residues. The V gene lost 6 bases and the J gene lost 0 bases, with 4 bases spanning the gap. Here the CDR3 reads CASRGSTDTQYF. The CDR3 DNA sequence: TGTGCCAGCAGAGGTAGCACAGATACGCAGTATTTT.